These 16 T cell receptor beta chains originate from one sample sequenced in a study of T cells in Graves' hyperthyroidism and ophthalmopathy. From RNA transcripts, TCR beta CDR3 regions were amplified. First-round RT-PCR with HTBI primers amplified the TCR CDR3 region. TCRdb re-called the multiplex PCR reads through MiXCR, storing one row per CDR3 protein. The sample holds about 300,000 distinct CDR3 sequences, 15% to 20% seen once. The sequenced material came from blood. Source of these receptors: a young man with Graves' hyperthyroidism.

This clonotype was seen a handful of times. This chain links TRBV4-2 with TRBJ2-3; 7 nucleotides align to TRBD2. CDR1 is LGHNA and CDR2 is YNFKEQ in the germline V gene. The CDR3 runs 16 residues. V was clipped by 4 bases and J by 5 bases; unmatched bases: 12. CDR3 sequence: CASSPLLGRVEDTQYF. The DNA for the CDR3 is TGTGCCAGCAGCCCCCTTCTAGGGAGGGTGGAAGATACGCAGTATTTT.

In this sample, this clonotype turned up many times. The V gene is TRBV10-1, the J gene TRBJ2-2; D possibly corresponds to TRBD1 (5 bases). Germline loops: CDR1 WNHNN, CDR2 SYGVQD (reference sequence). The CDR3 sequence is 16 residues long. V lost 3 bases, J lost 0 bases, and 11 bases lay in between. Here the CDR3 reads CASSDSRASNTGELFF. The CDR3 DNA reads TGCGCCAGCAGTGACTCCAGGGCCTCGAACACCGGGGAGCTGTTTTTT.

The genes are TRBV6-5 and TRBJ1-5; 10 bases map to TRBD1. The CDR3 loop spans 15 amino acids. V lost 5 bases to trimming and J lost 4 bases; unmatched junction nucleotides: 5. The V gene's germline CDR1 is MNHEY and CDR2 SVGAGI. The DNA for the CDR3 is TGTGCCAGCAGTAACCGGGACAGGGGTAATCAGCCCCAGCATTTT. It codes for CASSNRDRGNQPQHF.

This sequence joins TRBV7-9 and TRBJ2-7; weak D call: TRBD2 (5 bases). Between the trimmed V and J ends, which lost 5 bases and 2 bases, there was a span of 16 bases. This CDR3 contains 15 residues. The germline V gene encodes CDR1 SEHNR and CDR2 FQNEAQ (reference sequence). CDR3 DNA: TGTGCCAGCAGCCCCTTAGGTATGGGAGCCTACGAGCAGTACTTC. It specifies CASSPLGMGAYEQYF. Complete variable domain (other parts from reference TRBV7-9 and TRBJ2-7): DTGVSQNPRHKITKRGQNVTFRCDPISEHNRLYWYRQTLGQGPEFLTYFQNEAQLEKSRLLSDRFSAERPKGSFSTLEIQRTEQGDSAMYLCASSPLGMGAYEQYFGPGTRLTVT.

The chain joins TRBV19 to TRBJ2-1, with no clear D. Per germline, CDR1 LNHDA and CDR2 SQIVND (reference sequence). Between the trimmed V and J ends, which lost 0 bases and 4 bases, there was a span of 16 bases. The length of the CDR3 is 17 residues. CDR3 loop: CASSIDHTSISYNEQFF. CDR3 DNA sequence: TGTGCCAGTAGTATAGATCACACCTCGATCTCTTACAATGAGCAGTTCTTC.

Many counts were recorded for this clonotype. The rearrangement joins TRBV24-1 to TRBJ2-1; 11 positions agree with TRBD2. The V and J ends lost 5 bases and 10 bases, in that order; junction bases with no gene match: 3. The CDR3 spans 13 residues. From germline, CDR1 is KGHDR and CDR2 SFDVKD. Written as DNA, the CDR3 is TGTGCCACCAGTGCCACTAGCGGGAGCGAGCAGTTCTTC. It is translated as CATSATSGSEQFF.

The sample holds a few counts of this clonotype. The rearrangement joins TRBV4-1 to TRBJ1-4; D is unresolved. V dropped 5 bases and J dropped 5 bases, with 12 bases sitting between them. This CDR3 region has 14 residues. The germline gives CDR1 MGHRA, CDR2 YSYEKL. CDR3 loop: CASSYPGQNEKLFF. CDR3 nucleotide sequence: TGCGCCAGCAGCTACCCGGGCCAGAATGAAAAACTGTTTTTT.

This clonotype turned up a few times. One end of the junction fails to match germline, which may point to a read error. The rearrangement uses TRBV2 and TRBJ2-4; the D call may be TRBD1 or TRBD2 (6 bases each). Germline CDR1 SNHLY, CDR2 FYNNEI. CDR3 length equals 15 residues. This CDR3 is CASRGLWGAKSIQYF. The DNA for the CDR3 is TGTGCCAGCAGGGGCTTATGGGGGGCCAAAAGCATTCAGTACTTC.

Ten or more counts support this clonotype. The chain combines TRBV7-9 with TRBJ2-2; D possibly corresponds to TRBD1 (5 bases). V was shortened by 6 bases and J by 1 base, with 12 bases between the two germline ends. Per germline, CDR1 SEHNR and CDR2 FQNEAQ (reference sequence). This CDR3 is built from 15 residues. CDR3 sequence: CASSSRQLNTGELFF. In DNA, the CDR3 is TGTGCCAGCAGTTCCAGACAGTTGAACACCGGGGAGCTGTTTTTT.

This clonotype was observed many times. The V call is TRBV11-1, the J call TRBJ1-5; 9 bases match TRBD1. Germline V gene lookup returns CDR1 SGHAT and CDR2 FQDESV (reference sequence). J lost 5 bases, V lost 5 bases, and 1 base had no gene match. The CDR3 runs 13 residues. CDR3 in DNA: TGTGCCAGCAGCCGGACAGGGGATCAGCCCCAGCATTTT. Amino acids: CASSRTGDQPQHF.

This clonotype was detected ten times or more. This chain joins TRBV20-1 and TRBJ2-1, with 12 bases matching TRBD2. CDR3 length equals 15 residues. J was trimmed by 6 bases and V by 5 bases; bases with no gene match: 8. CDR1 DFQATT and CDR2 SNEGSKA come from the germline V gene (reference sequence). DNA of the CDR3: TGCAGTGCTCAACCGGGACTAGCGGGTTCCAATGAGCAGTTCTTC. It encodes CSAQPGLAGSNEQFF.

In its sample, this clonotype was seen many times. The V call is TRBV2, the J call TRBJ2-6; weak D call: TRBD1 (6 bases). From germline, CDR1 is SNHLY and CDR2 FYNNEI. V lost 3 bases to trimming and J lost 2 bases, with 11 bases between them. CDR3 length: 16 amino acids. The CDR3, as DNA: TGTGCCAGCAGTGAGTACAGGGCCCCTGGGGCCAACGTCCTGACTTTC. Its protein product is CASSEYRAPGANVLTF.

This clonotype was detected ten times or more. This chain uses TRBV20-1 with TRBJ2-7; 7 bases line up with TRBD1. This CDR3 contains 14 residues. Germline CDR1 and CDR2: DFQATT and SNEGSKA (reference sequence). The V and J ends lost 6 bases and 0 bases, in that order; junction bases with no gene match: 8. The CDR3 reads CSAPPAGGSYEQYF. The CDR3 DNA reads as TGCAGTGCCCCGCCCGCAGGGGGCTCCTACGAGCAGTACTTC.

The chain recombines TRBV5-1 with TRBJ2-3, with a possible D match to TRBD2 (5 bases). V lost 1 base to trimming and J lost 6 bases, with 21 bases between them. The length of the CDR3 is 17 residues. CDR1 and CDR2 from the germline V gene are SGHRS and YFSETQ. The CDR3 protein is CASSLSLGAVGGDTQYF. DNA for the CDR3: TGCGCCAGCAGCTTGAGTCTCGGAGCGGTGGGCGGGGATACGCAGTATTTT.

This clonotype was detected many times. The V gene is TRBV24-1, the J gene TRBJ2-3; D is perhaps TRBD2 (5 bases). The ends were cut back, 9 bases at V and 2 bases at J, with 14 bases in the middle. The CDR3 extends over 14 amino acids. Germline V lookup: CDR1 KGHDR, CDR2 SFDVKD. The DNA for the CDR3 is TGTGCCACCGGGCTTGGGGAGTTCACAGATACGCAGTATTTT. Amino acids: CATGLGEFTDTQYF.

This clonotype has a count of ten or more. The chain recombines TRBV3-1 with TRBJ2-3; 8 bases agree with TRBD2. Germline CDR1 is LGHDT and CDR2 is YNNKEL (reference sequence). Unmatched junction bases numbered 13, after V lost 0 bases and J lost 5 bases. This CDR3 has 18 residues. The CDR3 is CASSQEWTGGQEEDTQYF. In nucleotides, the CDR3 is TGTGCCAGCAGCCAAGAATGGACGGGAGGGCAAGAAGAAGATACGCAGTATTTT.